Listed below are T cell receptor beta chains from one sample, sequenced in a study of cytomegalovirus exposure and HLA in healthy donors. Only in-frame clones appear in the TCRdb table, and some are missing; sequencing was by immunoSEQ multiplex PCR. The data show about 170,000 clones, 70% to 90% seen once. Sequencing was performed on PBMCs. Source of these receptors: a man aged 25 to 40 in good health and CMV-seropositive. Both conserved end residues are part of each CDR3. The D gene is left open where the match is weak. Clone sizes are given selectively: once, few, many, or a class where the clone is expanded.

abundance	j_gene	len	v_gene	d_gene	CDR3nt	CDR3aa
.	TRBJ2-4	16	TRBV2	.	TGTGCCAGCAGGCCAACAGGGGGGGAGGCCAAAAACATTCAGTACTTC	CASRPTGGEAKNIQYF
.	TRBJ1-2	16	TRBV9	TRBD1	TGTGCCAGCAGCGCGGGGGGACAGGGAGTTTACTATGGTTACACCTTC	CASSAGGQGVYYGYTF
.	TRBJ1-3	15	TRBV11-2	.	TGTGCCAGCAGCTTTGGCAGCAGTAGCGGAAACACCATATATTTT	CASSFGSSSGNTIYF
once	TRBJ1-1	12	TRBV7-2	.	TGTGCCAGCAGCTTGCGGGCCACTGAAGCTTTCTTT	CASSLRATEAFF
.	TRBJ2-5	16	TRBV19	TRBD2	TGTGCCAGTAGTACTTGGACTAGCGGGTGGGAAGAGACCCAGTACTTC	CASSTWTSGWEETQYF
.	TRBJ1-1	15	TRBV12-1	.	TGTGCCAGCAGCTTTCTCAGGGGGCCTTTCACTGAAGCTTTCTTT	CASSFLRGPFTEAFF
.	TRBJ1-2	14	TRBV10-3	TRBD1	TGTGCCATCAGTGAGCCGAGGACAGGACCTGGCTACACCTTC	CAISEPRTGPGYTF
.	TRBJ2-1	15	TRBV5-4	.	TGTGCCAGCAGCACGGCCAACGACAGAGACAATGAGCAGTTCTTC	CASSTANDRDNEQFF
.	TRBJ2-1	14	TRBV7-3	TRBD1	TGTGCCAGCAGCCCGGACAGGGGAAACAATGAGCAGTTCTTC	CASSPDRGNNEQFF
.	TRBJ1-3	15	TRBV7-9	.	TGTTCCAGCAGCTTATATAGTCTCCTTGATGACACCATATATTTT	CSSSLYSLLDDTIYF
.	TRBJ2-3	11	TRBV29-1	.	TGCAGCGTTGAAGCAGGAGATACGCAGTATTTT	CSVEAGDTQYF
.	TRBJ2-7	14	TRBV12-5	TRBD2	TGTGCTAGTGGTGCCTCCGCGGGGGCCTACGAGCAGTACTTC	CASGASAGAYEQYF
few	TRBJ2-3	13	TRBV6-1	.	TGTGCCAGCAGTGCACGGGAAGGGTATACGCAGTATTTT	CASSAREGYTQYF
.	TRBJ2-1	12	TRBV7-8	.	TGTGCCAGCAGCTTACAGGAGGATGAGCAGTTCTTC	CASSLQEDEQFF
.	TRBJ2-7	15	TRBV4-3	.	TGCGCCAGCAGCCAAGATTGGGGCCTTGACTACGAGCAGTACTTC	CASSQDWGLDYEQYF
.	TRBJ2-2	14	TRBV27	.	TGTGCCAGCAGTTATACAGGAGCCACCGGGGAGCTGTTTTTT	CASSYTGATGELFF
.	TRBJ2-2	15	TRBV5-6	.	TGTGCCAGCAGCTTGGAAGGAAGGGGCACCGGGGAGCTGTTTTTT	CASSLEGRGTGELFF
.	TRBJ2-5	15	TRBV6-6	TRBD2	TGTGCCAGCAGTTACTCGAACGGGGGGGAAGAGACCCAGTACTTC	CASSYSNGGEETQYF
.	TRBJ1-2	12	TRBV6-5	.	TGTGCCAGCAGAATGGGGGCTGACGGCTACACCTTC	CASRMGADGYTF
.	TRBJ2-7	14	TRBV11-2	.	TGTGCCAGCAGCTTTCGGGACTCTTTTTACGAGCAGTACTTC	CASSFRDSFYEQYF
.	TRBJ2-1	15	TRBV5-1	TRBD2	TGCGCCAGCACCGAACAGACTAGCGGGAGCGATGAGCAGTTCTTC	CASTEQTSGSDEQFF
.	TRBJ1-2	18	TRBV19	.	TGTGCCAGTAGTATAGATCTAGGCAGCTTAACTATCTTCTATGGCTACACCTTC	CASSIDLGSLTIFYGYTF
.	TRBJ1-2	13	TRBV2	.	TGTGCCAGCACTCCGGGATTCCCCTCTGGCTACACCTTC	CASTPGFPSGYTF
.	TRBJ1-2	14	TRBV2	.	TGTGCCAGCAGTGAAAGGGGTAGGGGGTATGGCTACACCTTC	CASSERGRGYGYTF
.	TRBJ1-2	15	TRBV18	TRBD1	TGTGCCAGCTCACCCCTACAGGGGCGAAACTATGGCTACACCTTC	CASSPLQGRNYGYTF
.	TRBJ1-5	14	TRBV4-2	.	TGTGCCGGCAGCCAAGACAGAGTGGAGCAGCCCCAGCATTTT	CAGSQDRVEQPQHF
.	TRBJ2-5	13	TRBV29-1	.	TGCAGCTTTACACCCCGCCCGAGGGAGACCCAGTACTTC	CSFTPRPRETQYF
.	TRBJ2-1	15	TRBV19	TRBD2	TGTGCCAGTAGTACCTCGAGCGGGAGGTCCAATGAGCAGTTCTTC	CASSTSSGRSNEQFF
.	TRBJ2-2	15	TRBV11-2	TRBD1	TGTGCCAGCAGCTCCTACAGGGGGAAGTCCGGGGAGCTGTTTTTT	CASSSYRGKSGELFF
.	TRBJ1-5	13	TRBV5-1	.	TGCGCCAGCAGCTCTCACCCGGATCAGCCCCAGCATTTT	CASSSHPDQPQHF
once	TRBJ2-2	14	TRBV4-1	.	TGCGCCAGCAGCCAAAGGACAGCTACCGGGGAGCTGTTTTTT	CASSQRTATGELFF
.	TRBJ2-3	14	TRBV28	.	TGTGCCAGCAGTTTCGCGGGAAGTACAGATACGCAGTATTTT	CASSFAGSTDTQYF
.	TRBJ1-1	17	TRBV7-9	.	TGTGCCAGCAACCGAGACGGGACAAGGAGAACGGGCACTGAAGCTTTCTTT	CASNRDGTRRTGTEAFF
few	TRBJ2-7	15	TRBV6-1	.	TGTGCCAGCAGTGAACAGGCCGGGACAAACTACGAGCAGTACTTC	CASSEQAGTNYEQYF
.	TRBJ2-5	14	TRBV5-4	TRBD1	TGTGCCAGCAGCTTCCGGGACAGGGGTGAGACCCAGTACTTC	CASSFRDRGETQYF
.	TRBJ2-5	16	TRBV5-1	TRBD2	TGCGCCAGCAGCTTGCTAGCGGGAGGCTCAAAAGAGACCCAGTACTTC	CASSLLAGGSKETQYF
.	TRBJ2-1	14	TRBV4-1	.	TGCGCCAGCAGCCAAGCCCGAGACTACAATGAGCAGTTCTTC	CASSQARDYNEQFF
.	TRBJ2-1	17	TRBV14	TRBD2	TGTGCCAGCAGCCAAGATCCGGGACTAGCGGGGTACAATGAGCAGTTCTTC	CASSQDPGLAGYNEQFF
once	TRBJ1-5	16	TRBV27	.	TGTGCCAGCAGTGTTGACAGACCCCTAGGGGATCAGCCCCAGCATTTT	CASSVDRPLGDQPQHF
.	TRBJ2-1	18	TRBV4-2	TRBD2	TGTGCCAGCAGCCAAGGTCGAAGTAGCGGGAGCTCCTACAATGAGCAGTTCTTC	CASSQGRSSGSSYNEQFF